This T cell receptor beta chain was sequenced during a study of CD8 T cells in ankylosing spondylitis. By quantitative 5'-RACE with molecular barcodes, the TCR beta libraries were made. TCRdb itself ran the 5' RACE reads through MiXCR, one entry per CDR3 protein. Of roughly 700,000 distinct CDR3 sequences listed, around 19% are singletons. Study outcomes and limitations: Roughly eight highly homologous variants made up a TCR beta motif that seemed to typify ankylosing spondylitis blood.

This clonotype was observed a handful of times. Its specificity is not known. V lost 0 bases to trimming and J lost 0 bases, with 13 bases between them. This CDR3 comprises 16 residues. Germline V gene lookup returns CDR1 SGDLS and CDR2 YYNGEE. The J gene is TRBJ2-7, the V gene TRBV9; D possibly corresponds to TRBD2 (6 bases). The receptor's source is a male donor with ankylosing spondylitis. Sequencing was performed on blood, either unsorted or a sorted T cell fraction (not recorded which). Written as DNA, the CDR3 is TGTGCCAGCAGCGTAGCGCCTAGCGATAACTCCTACGAGCAGTACTTC. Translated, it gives CASSVAPSDNSYEQYF.